This note documents a single T cell receptor beta chain sequence. What it binds is not known. This entry is derived from a study of glioma-infiltrating T cells after dendritic cell vaccination. Study-level information: Autologous tumor lysate-pulsed dendritic cell vaccination was given between about 2003 and 2013. Dendritic cell vaccine was injected intradermally three times, biweekly.

Study outcomes and limitations: The cohort had few patients with full blood and tumor sets.

In germline, CDR1 is MNHNY, CDR2 SVGAGI (reference sequence). The CDR3 is made up of 15 amino acids. V was clipped by 2 bases and J by 1 base, with 9 bases between them. Profiled with immunoSEQ multiplex PCR; TCRdb holds only in-frame clones, not every one. The sample shows about 95,000 clones, under 90% of them seen only once. Fresh-frozen tumor tissue and more than two years of survival data were available for all. The TCR originated in a human donor with glioblastoma. The sample consisted of blood, taken before dendritic cell vaccination. The J gene is TRBJ1-3, the V gene TRBV6-6, with a weak D call TRBD1 (6 bases). The CDR3 sequence is CASSYQGGSGNTIYF. The CDR3 nucleotides read TGTGCCAGCAGTTACCAAGGGGGTTCTGGAAACACCATATATTTT.